This entry features one TCR beta chain sequence. The ends lost 4 bases at V and 0 bases at J; junction bases unmatched: 9. CDR3 length equals 19 residues. Germline V gene sequence: CDR1 SGDLS, CDR2 YYNGEE. This sample is part of a study of blood T cell repertoires in COVID-19. Study as a whole: Sites in the United States, Italy and Spain provided acute and convalescent COVID-19 samples.

Original processing notes: Amplification of reference gene primers provided the estimated nucleated cell counts. Profiled with immunoSEQ multiplex PCR; TCRdb holds only in-frame clones, not every one. That table is the source of V, J and clone size, and D and trimming were worked out from the DNA. The repertoire includes under 90,000 clones, around 75% of them detected once, and about a sixth sits in the top ten. The sequence derives from an elderly woman with active or convalescent COVID-19. The chain links TRBV9 to TRBJ2-1, with 14 bases fitting TRBD2. The material sequenced was peripheral blood. CDR3 DNA: TGTGCCAGCAGCCGGAGTGGGACTAGCGGGAGTTCCTCCTACAATGAGCAGTTCTTC. This encodes CASSRSGTSGSSSYNEQFF.